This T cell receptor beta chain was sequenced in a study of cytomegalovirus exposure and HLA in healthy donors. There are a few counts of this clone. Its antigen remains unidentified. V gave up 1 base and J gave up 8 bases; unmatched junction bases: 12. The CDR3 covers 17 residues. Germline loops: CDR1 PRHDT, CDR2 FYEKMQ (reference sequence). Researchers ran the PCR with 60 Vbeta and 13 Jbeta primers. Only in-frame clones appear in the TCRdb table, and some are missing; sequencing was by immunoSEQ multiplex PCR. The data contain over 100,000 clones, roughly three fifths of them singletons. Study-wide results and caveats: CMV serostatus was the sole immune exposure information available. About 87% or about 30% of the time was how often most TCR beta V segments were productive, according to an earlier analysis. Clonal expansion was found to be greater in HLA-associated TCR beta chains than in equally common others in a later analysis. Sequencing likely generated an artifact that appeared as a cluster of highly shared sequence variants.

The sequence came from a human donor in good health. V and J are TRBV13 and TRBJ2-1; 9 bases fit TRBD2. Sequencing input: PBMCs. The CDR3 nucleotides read TGTGCCAGCAGCTTAGAGTCTTCTAGCGGGATTACGGATGAGCAGTTCTTC. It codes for CASSLESSSGITDEQFF.